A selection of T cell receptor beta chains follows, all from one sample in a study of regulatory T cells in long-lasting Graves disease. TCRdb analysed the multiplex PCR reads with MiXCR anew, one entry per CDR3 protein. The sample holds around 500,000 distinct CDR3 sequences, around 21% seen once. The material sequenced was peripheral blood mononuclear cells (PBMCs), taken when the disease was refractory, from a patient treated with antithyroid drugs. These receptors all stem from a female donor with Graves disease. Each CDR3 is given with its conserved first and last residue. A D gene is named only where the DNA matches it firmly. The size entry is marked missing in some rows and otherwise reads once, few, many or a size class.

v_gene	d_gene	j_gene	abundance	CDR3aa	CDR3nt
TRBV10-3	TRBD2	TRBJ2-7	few	CAISGLAGGPREQYF	TGTGCCATCAGTGGACTAGCGGGAGGGCCGCGCGAGCAGTACTTC
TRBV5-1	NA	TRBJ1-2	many	CASSLGGLILHGYTF	TGCGCCAGCAGCTTGGGGGGTCTTATTCTCCATGGCTACACCTTC
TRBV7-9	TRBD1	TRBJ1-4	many	CASSLGWDSSNEKLFF	TGTGCCAGCAGCTTAGGCTGGGACAGCAGTAATGAAAAACTGTTTTTT
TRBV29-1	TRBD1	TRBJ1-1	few	CSVQGGMNTEAFF	TGCAGCGTACAGGGGGGCATGAACACTGAAGCTTTCTTT
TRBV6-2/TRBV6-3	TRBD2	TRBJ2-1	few	CASSSIPGLDNEQFF	TGTGCCAGCAGTTCCATACCGGGACTAGACAATGAGCAGTTCTTC
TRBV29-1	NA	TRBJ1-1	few	CSVEDGYEAFF	TGCAGCGTAGAGGACGGATATGAAGCTTTCTTT
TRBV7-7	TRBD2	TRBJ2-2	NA	CASSFSGMWGTGELFF	TGTGCTAGCAGCTTTAGCGGGATGTGGGGCACCGGGGAGCTGTTTTTT
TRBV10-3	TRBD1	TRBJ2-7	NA	CAISFDRERYEQYF	TGTGCCATCAGTTTCGACAGGGAACGATACGAGCAGTACTTC
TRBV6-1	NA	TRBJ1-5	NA	CASSKAGHGLQPQHF	TGTGCCAGCAGCAAGGCAGGGCACGGTTTACAGCCCCAGCATTTT
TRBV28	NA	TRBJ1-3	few	CASSRQALGGRLNTIYF	TGTGCCAGCAGCAGACAGGCCTTGGGGGGTAGACTAAACACCATATATTTT
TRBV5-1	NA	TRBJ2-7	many	CASSPSGLSPYEQYF	TGCGCCAGCAGCCCGAGTGGGCTATCTCCCTACGAGCAGTACTTC
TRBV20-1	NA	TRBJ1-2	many	CSAPGHDYGYTF	TGCAGTGCACCTGGGCACGACTATGGCTACACCTTC
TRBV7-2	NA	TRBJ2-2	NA	CASLKDTGELFF	TGTGCCAGCTTAAAGGACACCGGGGAGCTGTTTTTT
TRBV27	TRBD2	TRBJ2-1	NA	CASRQAGGGYNEQFF	TGTGCCAGCCGGCAAGCGGGAGGAGGTTACAATGAGCAGTTCTTC
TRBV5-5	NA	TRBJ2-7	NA	CASSSGPLSPEQYF	TGTGCCAGCAGCTCGGGTCCCCTCTCTCCCGAGCAGTACTTC
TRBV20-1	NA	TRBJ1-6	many	CSAREIVGGRLPWDSPLHF	TGCAGTGCTAGAGAGATAGTGGGAGGGCGTCTCCCCTGGGATTCACCCCTCCACTTT
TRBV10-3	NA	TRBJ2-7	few	CAISAKYEQYF	TGTGCCATCAGTGCCAAGTACGAGCAGTACTTC
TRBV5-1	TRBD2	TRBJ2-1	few	CASSLRLAGNNEQFF	TGCGCCAGCAGCTTGCGCCTAGCGGGAAACAATGAGCAGTTCTTC
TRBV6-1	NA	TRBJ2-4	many	CASEHGNIQYF	TGTGCCAGCGAGCATGGGAACATTCAGTACTTC